Shown below are 5 T cell receptor beta chains from a single sample sequenced in a study of T-cell reconstitution after alpha-beta-depleted transplantation in children (dated by TCRdb to 2016 to 2017). This specimen's treatment or condition label, per the study, means: allogeneic hematopoietic cell transplantation with graft depleted of TCRalphabeta T cells and CD19 B cells. The receptor library was made with PCR. These reads were obtained on an Illumina HiSeq 2500. Molecular barcoding was employed in the preparation of TCR libraries, with unique molecular identifiers being used to normalize TCRbeta repertoire quantification. TCRdb took the public reads, trimmed them with fastp at Q25, ran MiXCR for clone calling and kept in-frame beta chains. Duplicate CDR3 protein sequences are folded into a single record with the most common DNA and genes. The sample includes roughly 420,000 distinct CDR3 sequences, with around 16% observed a single time. Clones ranked in the top ten supply around 28% of the sample.

This specimen consisted of PBMCs, mostly from graft donor cells, obtained 360 days after TCRalphabeta/CD19-depleted stem cell transplant. The receptor set was obtained from a boy under three years old who had a stem cell transplant for Wiskott-Aldrich syndrome, so the T cells may come from the graft donor.

This sequence joins TRBV15 and TRBJ1-1; a weak D match, TRBD1 (6 bases). The CDR3 loop spans 15 amino acids. Deletions cut 3 bases from V and 2 bases from J, with 13 bases between. Germline CDR1 is LNHNV and CDR2 is YYDKDF (reference sequence). The CDR3 coding sequence is TGTGCCACCAGCAGGGTGACAGGCAGTAACACTGAAGCTTTCTTT. This sequence encodes CATSRVTGSNTEAFF.

This chain uses TRBV6-2 or TRBV6-3 with TRBJ2-1, with TRBD2 matching over 9 bases. This CDR3 comprises 21 residues. The germline V gene encodes CDR1 MNHEY and CDR2 SVGEGT. With 2 bases clipped from V and 0 bases from J, the junction kept 17 bases outside the gene matches. The DNA for the CDR3 is TGTGCCAGCAGTTACGTAGGGTGGGGGGCTAGCGGGGACCCCTCCTACAATGAGCAGTTCTTC. Translation: CASSYVGWGASGDPSYNEQFF.

This clonotype was seen many times. The chain couples TRBV6-5 to TRBJ2-5; a weak D match, TRBD2 (6 bases). V was cut by 4 bases and J by 5 bases, with 17 bases left in between. In germline, CDR1 is MNHEY, CDR2 SVGAGI. This CDR3 has 15 amino acids. CDR3 nucleotides: TGTGCCAGCAGTTCCTATAGGGCTAGCGTCGAGACCCAGTACTTC. It specifies CASSSYRASVETQYF.

This clonotype was found a few times. The rearrangement links TRBV6-1 to TRBJ2-1; no firm D call. Looked up from germline, CDR1 is MNHNS and CDR2 is SASEGT. This CDR3 region has 13 residues. V lost 7 bases and J lost 4, with 11 bases in between. This CDR3 is CASTTRPYNEQFF. The CDR3 bases are TGTGCCAGCACTACCCGCCCGTACAATGAGCAGTTCTTC.

The chain recombines TRBV5-6 with TRBJ1-5, with D hard to call. CDR1 is SGHDT and CDR2 is YYEEEE in the germline V gene. This CDR3 has 16 amino acids. Trimming shortened V by 0 bases and J by 9 bases, and 19 bases separated the two germline ends. In DNA, the CDR3 is TGTGCCAGCAGCTTGGAAGGTCATGGCAGTTCCGGGCCCCAGCATTTT. This gives the protein CASSLEGHGSSGPQHF.